Given below is one TCR beta chain in context. Its antigen is as yet unknown. The sample originates from a study of chemoradiotherapy in HPV16-positive cancers. The wider study: Two HPV16-positive patients' cells yielded candidate HPV-specific clones and common motifs.

TCRdb's table, derived via immunoSEQ multiplex PCR, lists solely in-frame clones and lacks some. The table records around 29,000 clones, over 90% of them present only once. Study-wide findings and caveats: HPV-responsive T-cell expansion during chemoradiotherapy was linked to improved recurrence-free survival in HPV16-positive patients.

This CDR3 has 16 amino acids. Trimming pared 3 bases from V and 0 bases from J, leaving 15 bases between. From germline, CDR1 is SGHRS and CDR2 YFSETQ. Samples were taken several times over chemoradiotherapy. This TCR was recovered from a human donor with HPV-associated anogenital cancer. The V and J genes are TRBV5-1 and TRBJ2-5, with a tentative D call TRBD1 (5 bases). Specimen: blood, collected from a patient who underwent chemoradiotherapy. CDR3 sequence: CASSWAHRKYQETQYF. CDR3 coding DNA: TGCGCCAGCAGCTGGGCCCACAGGAAGTACCAAGAGACCCAGTACTTC.